This TCR beta chain was profiled in a study of T cells in localized non-small cell lung cancer. For this clone: Its antigen remains unidentified.

Germline lookup yields CDR1 SGHRS and CDR2 YFSETQ. The CDR3 runs 14 residues. Trimming left V 0 bases short and J 5 bases short, with 12 bases between. Study-level results: Compared with tumor, uninvolved adjacent lung displayed greater T cell clonality, ranking highest overall.

Measured with immunoSEQ multiplex PCR; TCRdb has only the in-frame clones, and not every one. Of roughly 26,000 clones detected, around 85% appear once; the ten largest clones hold about an eighth. The TCR comes from a female donor over 55 with stage II squamous cell lung carcinoma. The V gene is TRBV5-1, the J gene TRBJ2-7, with D possibly being TRBD1 (6 bases). The specimen comprised peripheral blood, sampled before any cancer treatment. CDR3 DNA sequence: TGCGCCAGCAGCTTGGAACAGGGTTCCAACGAGCAGTACTTC. The encoded protein is CASSLEQGSNEQYF.